This T cell receptor beta chain emerged from a study of control samples from healthy donors and cancer patients. Sequencing used immunoSEQ multiplex PCR; TCRdb keeps in-frame clones, though not all of them. The table has approximately 100,000 clones, approximately 89% seen once. V was pared by 0 bases and J by 5 bases, with 17 bases between. Germline CDR1 SGHRS, CDR2 YFSETQ. CDR3 length: 16 amino acids. This clonotype was sampled from a man aged 25 to 40 in good health. Sequenced sample: blood. This chain joins TRBV5-1 and TRBJ1-1; D gene uncertain. In nucleotides, the CDR3 is TGCGCCAGCAGCTTGGAAGGAATGGAGATGTGGACTGAAGCTTTCTTT. Its translation is CASSLEGMEMWTEAFF. The whole variable domain, filled in from reference TRBV5-1 and TRBJ1-1, reads KAGVTQTPRYLIKTRGQQVTLSCSPISGHRSVSWYQQTPGQGLQFLFEYFSETQRNKGNFPGRFSGRQFSNSRSEMNVSTLELGDSALYLCASSLEGMEMWTEAFFGQGTRLTVV.